This T cell receptor beta chain was captured in a study of OX40 agonist ivuxolimab in advanced cancers. Study-wide context: At 0.01 to 10 mg/kg, ivuxolimab was administered intravenously to patients every 2 weeks. Approximately 40% of patients had received prior checkpoint inhibitor therapy.

Libraries were prepared by immunoSEQ multiplex PCR; TCRdb keeps only in-frame clonotypes and omits some of them. This repertoire shows more than 25,000 clones, approximately 86% found once; its top ten account for approximately 31%. This sequence originates from an adult with an advanced solid tumor such as melanoma, head and neck, liver or kidney cancer. Sequenced here: CD4+ or CD8+ T cells sorted from blood, sampled in a trial of the OX40 agonist ivuxolimab.

The CDR3 is CASSPGPGQGAGWAQYF. CDR3 coding DNA: TGCGCCAGCAGCCCGGGACCGGGACAGGGAGCCGGGTGGGCCCAGTACTTC. The chain has TRBV5-1 and TRBJ2-5, with 9 bases fitting TRBD1. This CDR3 has 17 amino acids. Per germline, CDR1 SGHRS and CDR2 YFSETQ. Trimming removed 4 bases from V and 9 bases from J; junction bases left unmatched: 19.